These T cell receptor beta chains were read from a single sample in a study of response to subunit inactivated influenza vaccine. TCRdb passed the RT-PCR reads through MiXCR, listing each CDR3 protein once. The data hold some 500,000 distinct CDR3 sequences, with about 25% observed a single time. The material was CD4+ T cells sorted from PBMCs, obtained 4 to 6 days after vaccination. The receptors derive from a man aged 50 or older who received an inactivated influenza vaccine. The CDR3 runs from the conserved cysteine through the conserved F or W. A D gene is named only where the DNA matches it firmly. Some rows have no size entry. The others give once, few or many, or a class for an expanded clone.

J	V	size	D	CDR3	DNA
TRBJ1-2	TRBV29-1	few	NA	CSVGRGDTNYGYTF	TGCAGCGTTGGAAGGGGAGATACTAACTATGGCTACACCTTC
TRBJ2-1	TRBV14	few	TRBD2	CASSQDFRTSGGADNEQFF	TGTGCCAGCAGCCAAGATTTCCGGACTAGCGGGGGGGCAGACAATGAGCAGTTCTTC
TRBJ1-2	TRBV7-2	few	NA	CASRSTGDYGYTF	TGTGCCAGCAGATCAACAGGCGACTATGGCTACACCTTC
TRBJ1-4	TRBV7-9	NA	NA	CASSLWDTYNEKLFF	TGTGCCAGCAGCTTATGGGACACCTATAATGAAAAACTGTTTTTT
TRBJ2-5	TRBV29-1	NA	NA	CSVGGGGQETQYF	TGCAGCGTCGGAGGGGGCGGCCAAGAGACCCAGTACTTC
TRBJ1-2	TRBV7-2	NA	NA	CASSLVPGASGYTF	TGTGCCAGCAGCTTAGTTCCCGGGGCTAGTGGCTACACCTTC
TRBJ1-2	TRBV5-5	once	TRBD1	CASSLQTGAYGYTF	TGTGCCAGCAGCTTACAAACAGGGGCTTATGGCTACACCTTC
TRBJ2-1	TRBV4-2	NA	NA	CASSQDASTRTSYNEQFF	TGTGCCAGCAGCCAAGATGCCTCGACTAGAACCTCCTACAATGAGCAGTTCTTC
TRBJ2-2	TRBV20-1	NA	TRBD2	CSARQRLAGWTGELFF	TGCAGTGCTAGACAACGACTAGCGGGATGGACCGGGGAGCTGTTTTTT
TRBJ2-5	TRBV6-5	NA	NA	CASSPEGETQYF	TGTGCCAGCAGTCCAGAGGGGGAGACCCAGTACTTC
TRBJ2-1	TRBV6-2/TRBV6-3	few	TRBD2	CASSWWFGLAGGSSYNEQFF	TGTGCCAGCAGTTGGTGGTTCGGACTAGCGGGAGGAAGCTCCTACAATGAGCAGTTCTTC
TRBJ2-7	TRBV11-2	NA	NA	CASSPEEFYEQYF	TGTGCCAGCAGCCCCGAGGAGTTCTACGAGCAGTACTTC
TRBJ2-7	TRBV12-3/TRBV12-4	few	NA	CASSLESRGYEQYF	TGTGCCAGCAGTTTAGAGTCTCGAGGTTACGAGCAGTACTTC
TRBJ2-6	TRBV5-1	NA	NA	CASSHSDSPHNSGANVLTF	TGCGCCAGCAGCCATTCGGACAGTCCTCATAATTCTGGGGCCAACGTCCTGACTTTC
TRBJ2-1	TRBV2	NA	TRBD1	CASTRRGQGFNEQFF	TGTGCCAGCACCCGCCGGGGACAGGGGTTCAATGAGCAGTTCTTC
TRBJ2-3	TRBV12-3/TRBV12-4	NA	TRBD1	CASTRDSNTDTQYF	TGTGCCAGCACCCGGGACAGTAACACAGATACGCAGTATTTT